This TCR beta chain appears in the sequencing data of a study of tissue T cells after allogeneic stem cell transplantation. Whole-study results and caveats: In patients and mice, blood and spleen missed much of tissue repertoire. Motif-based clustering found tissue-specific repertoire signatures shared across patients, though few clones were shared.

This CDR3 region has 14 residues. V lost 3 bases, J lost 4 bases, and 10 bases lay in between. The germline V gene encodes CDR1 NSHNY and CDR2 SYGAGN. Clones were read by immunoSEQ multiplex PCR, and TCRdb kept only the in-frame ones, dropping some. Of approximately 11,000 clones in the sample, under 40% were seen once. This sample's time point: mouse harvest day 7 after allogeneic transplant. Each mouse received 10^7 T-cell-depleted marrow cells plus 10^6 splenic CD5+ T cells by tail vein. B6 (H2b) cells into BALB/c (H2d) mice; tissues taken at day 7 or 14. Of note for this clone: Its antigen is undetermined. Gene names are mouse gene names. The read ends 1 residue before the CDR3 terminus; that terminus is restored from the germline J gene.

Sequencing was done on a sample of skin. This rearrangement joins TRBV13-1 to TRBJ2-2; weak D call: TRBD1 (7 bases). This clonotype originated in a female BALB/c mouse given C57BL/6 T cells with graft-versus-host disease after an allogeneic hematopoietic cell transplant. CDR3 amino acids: CASSGRGRTGQLYF. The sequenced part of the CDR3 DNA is TGTGCCAGCAGTGGTAGGGGGCGCACCGGGCAGCTCTAC.